This T cell receptor (beta chain) was sequenced for a study of CD8 T cells in Susac syndrome. The CDR3 runs to 15 residues. Germline loops: CDR1 SGHNT, CDR2 YENEEA. The V end was cut by 0 bases, the J end by 0 bases, with 3 bases between. Random hexamers were used to reverse transcribe roughly 0.45 to 1 ug of RNA. Amplification of TCR beta CDR3 spanned 54 Vbeta and 13 Jbeta via immunoSEQ multiplex PCR. TCRdb redid the calling of the immunoSEQ multiplex PCR reads with MiXCR, one entry per CDR3 protein. Of about 240,000 distinct CDR3 sequences in the sample, less than 96% are singletons; the top ten hold approximately 0.094%. Sequencing of TCR beta was performed on blood CD8+ and CD4+ T cells. Recently defined diagnostic criteria for definite or probable disease were fulfilled by Susac syndrome patients. Negative isolation was applied to CD8+ and CD4+ T cells, and FACS enrichment was applied to TEMRA cells.

This chain joins TRBV11-3 and TRBJ2-6; the D is unclear. This TCR was sampled from a human donor with Susac syndrome. The sequencing input was CD4+ T cells from PBMCs. The CDR3 spells CASSLEPSGANVLTF. Written as DNA, the CDR3 is TGTGCCAGCAGCTTAGAACCCTCTGGGGCCAACGTCCTGACTTTC.